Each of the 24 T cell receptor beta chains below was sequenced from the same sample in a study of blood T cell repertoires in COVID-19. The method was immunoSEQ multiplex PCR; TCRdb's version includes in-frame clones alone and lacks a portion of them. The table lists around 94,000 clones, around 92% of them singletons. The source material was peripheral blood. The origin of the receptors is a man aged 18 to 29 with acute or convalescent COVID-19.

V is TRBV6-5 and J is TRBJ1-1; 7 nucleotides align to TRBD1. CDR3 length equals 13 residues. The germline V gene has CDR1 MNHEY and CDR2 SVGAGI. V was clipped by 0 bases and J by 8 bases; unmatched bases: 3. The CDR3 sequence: CASSYSGGGEAFF. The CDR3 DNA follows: TGTGCCAGCAGTTACTCAGGGGGCGGGGAAGCTTTCTTT.

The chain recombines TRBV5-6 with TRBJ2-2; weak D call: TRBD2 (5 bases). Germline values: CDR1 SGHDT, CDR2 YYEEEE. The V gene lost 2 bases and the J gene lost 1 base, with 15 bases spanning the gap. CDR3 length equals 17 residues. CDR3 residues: CASSFGSKRLNTGELFF. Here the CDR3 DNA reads TGTGCCAGCAGCTTTGGGAGCAAGAGATTGAACACCGGGGAGCTGTTTTTT.

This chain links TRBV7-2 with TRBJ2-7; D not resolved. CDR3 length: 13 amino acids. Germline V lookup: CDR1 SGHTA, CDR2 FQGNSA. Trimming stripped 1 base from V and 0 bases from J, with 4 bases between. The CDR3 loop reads CASSLVSSYEQYF. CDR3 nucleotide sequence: TGTGCCAGCAGCTTAGTCAGCTCCTACGAGCAGTACTTC.

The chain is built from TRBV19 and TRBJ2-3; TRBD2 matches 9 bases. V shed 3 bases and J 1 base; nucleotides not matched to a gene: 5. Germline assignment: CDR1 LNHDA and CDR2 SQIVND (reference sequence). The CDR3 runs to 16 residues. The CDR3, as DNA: TGTGCCAGTAGTATGACCGGGACTAGCCGCACAGATACGCAGTATTTT. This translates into CASSMTGTSRTDTQYF. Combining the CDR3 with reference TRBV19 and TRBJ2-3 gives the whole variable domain DGGITQSPKYLFRKEGQNVTLSCEQNLNHDAMYWYRQDPGQGLRLIYYSQIVNDFQKGDIAEGYSVSREKKESFPLTVTSAQKNPTAFYLCASSMTGTSRTDTQYFGPGTRLTVL.

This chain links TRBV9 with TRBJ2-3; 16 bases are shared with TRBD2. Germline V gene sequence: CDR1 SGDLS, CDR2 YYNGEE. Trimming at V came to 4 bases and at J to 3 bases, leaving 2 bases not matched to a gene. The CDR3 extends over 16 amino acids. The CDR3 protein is CASSSGLAGGTDTQYF. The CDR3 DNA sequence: TGTGCCAGCAGCTCGGGACTAGCGGGAGGGACAGATACGCAGTATTTT.

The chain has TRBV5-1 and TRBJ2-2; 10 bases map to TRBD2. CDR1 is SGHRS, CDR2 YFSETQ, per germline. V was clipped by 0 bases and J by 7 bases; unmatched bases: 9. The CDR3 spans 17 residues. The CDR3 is CASSLALAGAPGGELFF. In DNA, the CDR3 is TGCGCCAGCAGCTTGGCCCTAGCGGGAGCCCCAGGCGGGGAGCTGTTTTTT.

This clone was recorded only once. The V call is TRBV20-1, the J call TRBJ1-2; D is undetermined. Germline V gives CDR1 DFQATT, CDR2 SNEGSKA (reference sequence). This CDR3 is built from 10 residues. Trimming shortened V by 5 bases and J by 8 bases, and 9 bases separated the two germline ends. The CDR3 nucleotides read TGCAGTGCTTCCAGTAGCGGCTACACCTTC. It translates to CSASSSGYTF.

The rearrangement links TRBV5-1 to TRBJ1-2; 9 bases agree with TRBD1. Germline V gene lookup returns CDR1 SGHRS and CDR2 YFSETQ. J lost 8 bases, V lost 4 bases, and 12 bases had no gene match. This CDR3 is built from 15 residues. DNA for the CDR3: TGCGCCAGCAGCCTCGGGGAGGGACAGGGAAAAGGCTACACCTTC. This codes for CASSLGEGQGKGYTF.

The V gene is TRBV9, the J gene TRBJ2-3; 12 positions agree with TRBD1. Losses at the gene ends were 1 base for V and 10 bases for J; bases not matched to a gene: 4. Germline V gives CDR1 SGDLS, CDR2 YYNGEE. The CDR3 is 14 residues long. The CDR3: CASSVWDRGLAQYF. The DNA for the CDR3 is TGTGCCAGCAGCGTATGGGACAGGGGGCTGGCGCAGTATTTT. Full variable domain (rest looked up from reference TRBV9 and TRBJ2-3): DSGVTQTPKHLITATGQRVTLRCSPRSGDLSVYWYQQSLDQGLQFLIQYYNGEERAKGNILERFSAQQFPDLHSELNLSSLELGDSALYFCASSVWDRGLAQYFGPGTRLTVL.

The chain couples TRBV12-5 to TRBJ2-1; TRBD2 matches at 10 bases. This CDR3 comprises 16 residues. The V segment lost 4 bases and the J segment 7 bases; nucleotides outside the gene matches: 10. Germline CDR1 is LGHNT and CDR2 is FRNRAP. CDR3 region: CASGSYSGRRGNEQFF. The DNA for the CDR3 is TGTGCTAGTGGTTCTTATAGCGGGAGGCGAGGGAATGAGCAGTTCTTC.

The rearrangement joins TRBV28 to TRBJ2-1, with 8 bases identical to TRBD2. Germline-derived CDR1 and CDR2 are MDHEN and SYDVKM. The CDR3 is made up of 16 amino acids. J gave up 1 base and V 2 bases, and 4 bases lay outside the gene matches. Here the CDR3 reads CASSLGAGGSYNEQFF. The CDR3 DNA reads TGTGCCAGCAGTTTAGGGGCGGGAGGTTCCTACAATGAGCAGTTCTTC.

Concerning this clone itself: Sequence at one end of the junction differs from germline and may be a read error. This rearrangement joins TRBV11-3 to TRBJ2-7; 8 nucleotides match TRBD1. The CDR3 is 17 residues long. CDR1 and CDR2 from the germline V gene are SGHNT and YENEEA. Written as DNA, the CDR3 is TGTGCCAGCACCTTATCGGACAGGGCTTTTGGAGCCTACGAGCAGTACTTC. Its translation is CASTLSDRAFGAYEQYF.

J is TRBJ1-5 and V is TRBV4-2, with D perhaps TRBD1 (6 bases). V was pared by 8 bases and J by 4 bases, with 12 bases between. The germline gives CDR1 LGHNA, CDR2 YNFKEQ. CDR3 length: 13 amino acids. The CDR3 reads CASGRGVNQPQHF. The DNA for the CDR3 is TGTGCCAGCGGGAGGGGGGTAAATCAGCCCCAGCATTTT.

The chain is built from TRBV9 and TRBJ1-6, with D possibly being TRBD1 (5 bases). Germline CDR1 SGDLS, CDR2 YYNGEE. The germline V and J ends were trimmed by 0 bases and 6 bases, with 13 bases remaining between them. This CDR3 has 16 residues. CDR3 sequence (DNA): TGTGCCAGCAGCGTAGGAATTAGACAGAGTAATTCACCCCTCCACTTT. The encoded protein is CASSVGIRQSNSPLHF.

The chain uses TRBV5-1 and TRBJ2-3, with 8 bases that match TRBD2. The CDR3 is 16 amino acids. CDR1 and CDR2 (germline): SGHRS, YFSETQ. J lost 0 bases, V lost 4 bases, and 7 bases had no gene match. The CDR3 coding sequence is TGCGCCAGCAGCATAAGACTAGCGTCTAGCACAGATACGCAGTATTTT. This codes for CASSIRLASSTDTQYF. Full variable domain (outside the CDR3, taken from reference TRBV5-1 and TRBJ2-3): KAGVTQTPRYLIKTRGQQVTLSCSPISGHRSVSWYQQTPGQGLQFLFEYFSETQRNKGNFPGRFSGRQFSNSRSEMNVSTLELGDSALYLCASSIRLASSTDTQYFGPGTRLTVL.

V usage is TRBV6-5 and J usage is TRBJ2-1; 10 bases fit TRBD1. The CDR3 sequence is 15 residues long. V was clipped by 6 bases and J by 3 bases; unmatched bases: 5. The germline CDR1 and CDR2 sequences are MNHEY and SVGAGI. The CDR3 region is CASSPGQGDYNEQFF. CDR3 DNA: TGTGCCAGCAGCCCCGGACAGGGGGACTACAATGAGCAGTTCTTC.

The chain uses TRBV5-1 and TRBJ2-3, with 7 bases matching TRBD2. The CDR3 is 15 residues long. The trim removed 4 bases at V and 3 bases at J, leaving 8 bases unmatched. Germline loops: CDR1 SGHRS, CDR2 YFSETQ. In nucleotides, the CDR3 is TGCGCCAGCAGCCTGAGCGGGGCCGTTACAGATACGCAGTATTTT. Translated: CASSLSGAVTDTQYF.

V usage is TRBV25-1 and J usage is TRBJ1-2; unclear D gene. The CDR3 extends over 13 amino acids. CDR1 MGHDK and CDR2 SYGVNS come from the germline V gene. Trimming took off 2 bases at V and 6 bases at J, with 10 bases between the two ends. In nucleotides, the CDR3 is TGTGCCAGCAGTGAAATATTCCAGAATGGCTACACCTTC. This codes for CASSEIFQNGYTF.

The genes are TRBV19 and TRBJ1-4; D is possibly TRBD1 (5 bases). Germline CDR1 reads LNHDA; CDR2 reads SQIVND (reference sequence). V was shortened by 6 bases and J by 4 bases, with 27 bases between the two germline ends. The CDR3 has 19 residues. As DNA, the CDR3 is TGTGCCAGTAGCCAAAACAGGTCACCCCAACGGCACTTTAATGAAAAACTGTTTTTT. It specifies CASSQNRSPQRHFNEKLFF.

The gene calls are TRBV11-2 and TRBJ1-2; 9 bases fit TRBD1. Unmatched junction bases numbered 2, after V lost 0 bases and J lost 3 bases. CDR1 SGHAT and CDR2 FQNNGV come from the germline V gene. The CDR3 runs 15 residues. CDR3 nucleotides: TGTGCCAGCAGCTTAGATGGGACAGGGCACTATGGCTACACCTTC. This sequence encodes CASSLDGTGHYGYTF.

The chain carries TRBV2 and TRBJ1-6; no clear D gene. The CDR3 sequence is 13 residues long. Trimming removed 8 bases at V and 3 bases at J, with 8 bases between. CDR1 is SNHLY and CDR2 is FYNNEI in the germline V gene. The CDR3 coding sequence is TGTGCCAGCGCTACAGACTATAATTCACCCCTCCACTTT. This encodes CASATDYNSPLHF.

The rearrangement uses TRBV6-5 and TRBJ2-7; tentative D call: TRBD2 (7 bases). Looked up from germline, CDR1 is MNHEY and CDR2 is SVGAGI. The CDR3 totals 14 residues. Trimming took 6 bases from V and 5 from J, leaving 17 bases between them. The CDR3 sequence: CASRSTGGYNEQYF. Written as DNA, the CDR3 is TGTGCCAGCAGGTCCACGGGGGGCTACAACGAGCAGTACTTC.

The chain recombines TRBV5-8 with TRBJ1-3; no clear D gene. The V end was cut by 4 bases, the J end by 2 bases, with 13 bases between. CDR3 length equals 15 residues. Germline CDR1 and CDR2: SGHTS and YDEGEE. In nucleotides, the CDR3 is TGTGCCAGCAGCCGGTTACCTGGTGCTGGAAACACCATATATTTT. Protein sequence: CASSRLPGAGNTIYF.

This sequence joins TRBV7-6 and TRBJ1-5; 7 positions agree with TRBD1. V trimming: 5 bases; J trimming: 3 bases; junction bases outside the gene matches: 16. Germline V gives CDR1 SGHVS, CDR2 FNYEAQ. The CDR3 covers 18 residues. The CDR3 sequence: CASSLIWRTGDFNQPQHF. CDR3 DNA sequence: TGTGCCAGCAGCCTTATATGGAGGACAGGAGATTTCAATCAGCCCCAGCATTTT.